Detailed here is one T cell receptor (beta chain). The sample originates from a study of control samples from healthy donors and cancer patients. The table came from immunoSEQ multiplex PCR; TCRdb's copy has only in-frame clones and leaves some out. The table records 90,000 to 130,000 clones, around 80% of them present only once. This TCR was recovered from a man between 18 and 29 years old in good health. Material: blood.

For the CDR3, the DNA is TGTGCCAGCAGTGAACTATCGTGGACAGACATGAACACCGGGGAGCTGTTTTTT. It yields the protein CASSELSWTDMNTGELFF. V is TRBV6-1 and J is TRBJ2-2; D may be TRBD1 (6 bases). Trimming left V 2 bases short and J 1 base short, with 17 bases between. The CDR3 length is 18 residues. Germline values: CDR1 MNHNS, CDR2 SASEGT.